This TCR beta chain was obtained from a study of blood T cell repertoires in COVID-19 (dated by TCRdb to 2020 to 2022). About the investigation overall: Collaborator samples came from the United States, Italy and Spain and covered acute and convalescent phases of COVID-19. The prospective study material was composed of cDNA or gDNA derived from T cells, B-cell-depleted T cells, or PBMCs. Deeply sampled blood TCRbeta repertoires from subjects exposed to, actively infected with, or recovered from COVID-19 were included in the dataset. The repertoires were released in a freely available public database intended as a resource for research on the immune response to SARS-CoV-2. The samples were drawn from two sources: the first 160 participants of the ongoing ImmuneRACE study, and 1,254 subjects contributed by 6 global collaborators. The sample metadata nearly always contained a de-identified subject ID, COVID-19 status, age in years and sex. Where available, HLA class I and class II types were obtained from metadata supplied by the sample provider rather than from assay-based typing. Results the study describes overall, beyond this receptor: The amount of clinical and demographic metadata varied by source and participant and was provided uncurated.

The immunoSEQ Assay, a bias-controlled multiplex PCR, was used to amplify TCRbeta CDR3 regions from genomic DNA. The authors processed their data as follows. The number of nucleated cells in each sample was estimated by amplification of reference gene primers within the assay. To quantify the absolute abundance of each unique TCRbeta CDR3 rearrangement, sequence reads were collapsed and filtered. For each sample, productive Simpson clonality was calculated as the square root of Simpson's diversity index across productive rearrangements. TCRdb stores this immuneACCESS table with in-frame sequences only. Part of the clones is absent; in the studies checked, under half of the shortfall reflects unresolved V genes, and no reason is known for the rest. That table is the source of V, J and clone size, and D and trimming were worked out from the DNA. The sample records 150,000 or so clones, 75% to 85% of which are singletons. The ten largest clones take up more than 3.5% of the sample.

Notes on this clone: Its antigen is currently not known. Base qualities are not provided; no much larger clone lies one nucleotide away.

Each collaborating institution followed its own protocols to collect whole blood in K2EDTA tubes. For TCRbeta analysis, collaborators shipped samples as frozen whole blood, isolated PBMCs, or DNA extracted from either of those sample types. Sequences SGHTS (CDR1) and YDEGEE (CDR2) are obtained from the germline V gene. V is trimmed back by 5 bases and J by 5 bases, and the junction contains 5 bases that no gene match accounts for. Spanning cysteine to phenylalanine, the CDR3 consists of 13 amino acids. The only DNA kept is the CDR3, 39 bases in frame from the first base. Sequenced material: peripheral blood. The receptor's source is a woman older than 75 with active or convalescent COVID-19. The sequence joins TRBV5-8 to TRBJ1-2; TRBD1 lines up with 8 middle nucleotides. The nucleotide sequence is given as TGTGCCAGCAGACGAACAGGGGGGTATGGCTACACCTTC. This sequence encodes CASRRTGGYGYTF.